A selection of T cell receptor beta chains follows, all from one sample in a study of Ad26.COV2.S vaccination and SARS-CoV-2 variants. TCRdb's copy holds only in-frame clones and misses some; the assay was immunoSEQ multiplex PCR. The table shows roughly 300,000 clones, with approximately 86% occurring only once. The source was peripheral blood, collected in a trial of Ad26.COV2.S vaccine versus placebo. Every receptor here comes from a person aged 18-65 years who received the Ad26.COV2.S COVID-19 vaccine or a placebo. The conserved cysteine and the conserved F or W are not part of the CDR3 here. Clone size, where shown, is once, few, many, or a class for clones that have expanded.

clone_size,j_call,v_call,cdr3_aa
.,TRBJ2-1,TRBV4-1,ASSQDRGDGPF
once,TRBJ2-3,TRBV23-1,ASSQSSQGEGGSTDTQY
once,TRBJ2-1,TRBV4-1,ASSQAPPTSGGGNYNEQF
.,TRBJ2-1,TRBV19,ASSIAGTGKNEQF
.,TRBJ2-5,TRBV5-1,ASSLVGQETQY
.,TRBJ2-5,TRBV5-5,ASRLGQTFQETQY
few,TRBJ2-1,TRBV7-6,ASSSARGSSYNEQF
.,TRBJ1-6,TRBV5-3,ARSPRTGDSSPLH
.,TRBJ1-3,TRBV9,ASSVAAGTGNTIY
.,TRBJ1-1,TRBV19,ASSVQGRGTEAF
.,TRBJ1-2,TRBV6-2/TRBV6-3,ASSRTEYGYT
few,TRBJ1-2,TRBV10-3,AARDSTFVDT
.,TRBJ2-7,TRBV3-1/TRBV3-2,ASEDPRTYEQY
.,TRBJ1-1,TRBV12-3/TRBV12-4,ASSAGGEAF
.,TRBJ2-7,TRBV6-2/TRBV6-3,ASSVPGQGAYEQY
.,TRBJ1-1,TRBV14,ASSQDLGWQNWWGNTEAF
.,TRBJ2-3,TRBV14,ASSPLAGAFTDTQY
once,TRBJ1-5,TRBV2,ASSGQLGQPQH
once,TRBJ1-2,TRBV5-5,ASSWGQGANGYT
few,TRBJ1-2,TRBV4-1,ASSQDGTAFYGYT
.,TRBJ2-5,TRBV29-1,SGKLQGFQETQY
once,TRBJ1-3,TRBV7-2,ASSLFGGSGNTIY
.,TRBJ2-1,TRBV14,ASSFAAGGGDEQF
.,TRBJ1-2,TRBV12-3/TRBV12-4,ASSFLTDGGYT
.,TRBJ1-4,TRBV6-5,ASSYSTGLGEKLF
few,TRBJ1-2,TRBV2,ASIRDLEGYT
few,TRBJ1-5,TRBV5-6,ASSSTWSNQPQH
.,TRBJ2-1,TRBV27,ASSLIQKPNNEQF
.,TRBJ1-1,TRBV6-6,AAGRDSRTEAF
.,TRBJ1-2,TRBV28,ALTGQGEGYT
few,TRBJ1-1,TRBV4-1,ASSQADDTEAF
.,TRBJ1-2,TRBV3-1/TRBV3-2,ASSQDRIRYT
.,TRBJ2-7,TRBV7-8,ASSLGAGQGADEQY
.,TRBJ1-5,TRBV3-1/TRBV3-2,ASSLFTGGGQPQH
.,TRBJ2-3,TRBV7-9,ASSPGTSGGLPSTDTQY
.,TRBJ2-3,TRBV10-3,AISESGTGDDTQY
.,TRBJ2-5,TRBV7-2,ASSLAPTETQY
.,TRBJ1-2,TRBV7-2,ASSLALDPGGSGYT
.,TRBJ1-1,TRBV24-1,ATSDPGTGKAF
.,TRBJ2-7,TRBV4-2,ASSQDTAAYEQY
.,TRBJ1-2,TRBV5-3,ARSLEGGDYGYT
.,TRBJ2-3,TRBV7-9,ASSPGLAGGPGTDTQY
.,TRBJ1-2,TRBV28,ASSTRTGPNYGYT
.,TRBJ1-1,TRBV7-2,ASSLRGSYMNTEAF
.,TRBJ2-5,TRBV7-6,ASRDRGRGQETQY
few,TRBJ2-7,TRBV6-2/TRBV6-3,ASSDTEISSYEQY
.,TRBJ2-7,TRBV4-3,ASSQDRAGGPSDEQY
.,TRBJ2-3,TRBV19,ASSIAREPTDTQY
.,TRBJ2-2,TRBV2,ASSWGGSTGELF
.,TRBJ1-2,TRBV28,ASSSGTGLFAYGYT
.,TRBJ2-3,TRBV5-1,ASSLDLGATDTQY
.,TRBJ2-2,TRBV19,ASSNDRGSTGELF
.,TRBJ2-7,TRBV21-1,ASAKGTANYEQY
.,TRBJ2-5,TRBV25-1,ASSEAGMETQY
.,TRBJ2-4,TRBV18,ASSPGRGRAKNIQY
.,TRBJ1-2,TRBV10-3,AISGREGHDGYT
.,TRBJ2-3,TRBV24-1,ATSEVQGNTDTQY
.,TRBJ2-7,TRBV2,ASSEKVLAGGLLY